Listed below are T cell receptor beta chains from one sample, sequenced in a study of T cell changes during pregnancy in multiple sclerosis. Assay: immunoSEQ multiplex PCR; the TCRdb copy retains only in-frame clones and omits some. The table has about 70,000 clones, about 93% seen once. This sample comprised CD4+ T cells from peripheral blood mononuclear cells, obtained after pregnancy. These receptors were collected from a female donor with multiple sclerosis, enrolled in a pregnancy study. Both conserved end residues are part of each CDR3. The order of the fields is CDR3 length, D gene, J gene, clone size, V gene, CDR3 DNA, CDR3 protein. The D gene is left open where the match is weak. Part of the rows lack a size; the others show once, few, many or a class for expanded clones.

cdr3_length: 17
d_call: TRBD2
j_call: TRBJ2-1
clone_size: .
v_call: TRBV27
cdr3_nt: TGTGCCAGCAGAGACATATCTCAGGGACTAGGTGCTAATGAGCAGTTCTTC
cdr3_aa: CASRDISQGLGANEQFF

cdr3_length: 13
d_call: TRBD1
j_call: TRBJ2-5
clone_size: .
v_call: TRBV9
cdr3_nt: TGTGCCAGCAGCTCGGGACAGATGGAGACCCAGTACTTC
cdr3_aa: CASSSGQMETQYF

cdr3_length: 14
d_call: TRBD1
j_call: TRBJ1-1
clone_size: .
v_call: TRBV10-3
cdr3_nt: TGTGCCATCAAGGGGGACAGGGGGTGGACTGAAGCTTTCTTT
cdr3_aa: CAIKGDRGWTEAFF

cdr3_length: 15
d_call: TRBD1
j_call: TRBJ1-6
clone_size: .
v_call: TRBV5-1
cdr3_nt: TGCGCCAGCAGCTTCGGGGGCAGGGGGAATTCACCCCTCCACTTT
cdr3_aa: CASSFGGRGNSPLHF

cdr3_length: 14
d_call: TRBD2
j_call: TRBJ2-7
clone_size: .
v_call: TRBV5-8
cdr3_nt: TGTGCCAGCAGGCGGAGCGGGAGTTGGAGCGAGCAGTACTTC
cdr3_aa: CASRRSGSWSEQYF

cdr3_length: 15
d_call: TRBD2
j_call: TRBJ2-1
clone_size: .
v_call: TRBV7-2
cdr3_nt: TGTGCCAGCAGCCCGACGGGGGGGATGTGGGTTGAGCAGTTCTTC
cdr3_aa: CASSPTGGMWVEQFF

cdr3_length: 14
d_call: .
j_call: TRBJ2-7
clone_size: .
v_call: TRBV1
cdr3_nt: TGCACCAGCAGCCAAGATGTGGCTTATTACGAGCAGTACTTC
cdr3_aa: CTSSQDVAYYEQYF

cdr3_length: 15
d_call: TRBD1
j_call: TRBJ2-3
clone_size: .
v_call: TRBV9
cdr3_nt: TGTGCCAGCAGCGGGACAGGGGGTTGGACAGATACGCAGTATTTT
cdr3_aa: CASSGTGGWTDTQYF

cdr3_length: 11
d_call: TRBD2
j_call: TRBJ2-7
clone_size: .
v_call: TRBV29-1
cdr3_nt: TGCAGCGTTGAGGGAGGGAACGAGCAGTACTTC
cdr3_aa: CSVEGGNEQYF

cdr3_length: 15
d_call: .
j_call: TRBJ2-1
clone_size: .
v_call: TRBV7-3
cdr3_nt: TGTGCCAGCAGCTCGGGACTCCCGGCTGGCAATGAGCAGTTCTTC
cdr3_aa: CASSSGLPAGNEQFF

cdr3_length: 16
d_call: .
j_call: TRBJ2-1
clone_size: .
v_call: TRBV27
cdr3_nt: TGTGCCAGCAGTATCTTACGCCGGGACTTATACAATGAGCAGTTCTTC
cdr3_aa: CASSILRRDLYNEQFF

cdr3_length: 16
d_call: .
j_call: TRBJ1-2
clone_size: .
v_call: TRBV5-5
cdr3_nt: TGTGCAATCGTAGGGCAGGGGCCCTCAGATGGATATGGCTACACCTTC
cdr3_aa: CAIVGQGPSDGYGYTF

cdr3_length: 14
d_call: .
j_call: TRBJ2-7
clone_size: few
v_call: TRBV6-1
cdr3_nt: TGTGCCAGCAGTGAAGTTGCGGGCTCCTACGAGCAGTACTTC
cdr3_aa: CASSEVAGSYEQYF